What follows are 8 T cell receptor beta chains derived from one specimen sequenced in a study of blood T cell repertoires in COVID-19. Data came from immunoSEQ multiplex PCR; TCRdb stores just in-frame clones and leaves some out. The sample lists roughly 66,000 clones, less than 85% seen once, with 5% to 8% in the top ten. The sample comprised peripheral blood. The receptor source for this set is a man in his sixties with acute or convalescent COVID-19.

The chain uses TRBV5-5 and TRBJ1-2; D remains unclear. Germline CDR1 reads SGHKS; CDR2 reads YYEKEE (reference sequence). The CDR3 consists of 11 residues. V was clipped by 4 bases and J by 3 bases, with 4 bases between them. The CDR3 sequence is CASSPDYGYTF. The CDR3 DNA reads as TGTGCCAGCAGCCCAGACTATGGCTACACCTTC.

This chain connects TRBV30 to TRBJ1-5; possibly TRBD1 for D (6 bases). The CDR3 loop spans 15 amino acids. Per the germline V gene, CDR1 is GTSNPN and CDR2 is SVGIG (reference sequence). V lost 0 bases, J lost 5 bases, and 14 bases lay in between. In DNA form, the CDR3 reads TGTGCCTGGAGTGTACGGGGGCGGGGGTATCAGCCCCAGCATTTT. Translation: CAWSVRGRGYQPQHF.

The CDR3 loop reads CASSQVPGQGIGEKLFF. The DNA for the CDR3 is TGCGCCAGCAGCCAGGTCCCGGGACAGGGAATTGGAGAAAAACTGTTTTTT. This chain uses TRBV4-3 with TRBJ1-4, with TRBD1 matching 9 bases. CDR1 is LGHNA and CDR2 is YSLEER in the germline V gene. This CDR3 contains 17 residues. J was trimmed by 8 bases and V by 3 bases; bases with no gene match: 13.

V is TRBV7-9 and J is TRBJ2-3, with TRBD2 identical over 12 bases. This CDR3 is 16 amino acids long. V trimming: 11 bases; J trimming: 5 bases; junction bases outside the gene matches: 14. The V gene's germline CDR1 is SEHNR and CDR2 FQNEAQ (reference sequence). CDR3 coding DNA: TGTGCCGGTGTTAGACTAGCGGGGGTCGTTGGAGATACGCAGTATTTT. Amino acids: CAGVRLAGVVGDTQYF.

The chain couples TRBV19 to TRBJ2-2; TRBD2 matches at 10 bases. Germline CDR1 is LNHDA and CDR2 is SQIVND (reference sequence). The V gene end was trimmed by 5 bases and the J gene end by 0 bases; junction bases not matched to a gene: 6. This CDR3 is built from 17 residues. CDR3 DNA sequence: TGTGCCAGTAGTCCTAATAGCGGGGGGACGAACACCGGGGAGCTGTTTTTT. Translated: CASSPNSGGTNTGELFF.

This clone was counted a few times. The J gene is TRBJ2-7, the V gene TRBV6-5; 9 bases match TRBD1. V shed 6 bases and J 1 base; nucleotides not matched to a gene: 4. Germline loops: CDR1 MNHEY, CDR2 SVGAGI. The CDR3 length is 14 residues. The CDR3 DNA sequence: TGTGCCAGCAGGAGGACAGGGGAATCCTACGAGCAGTACGTC. It specifies CASRRTGESYEQYV.

The J gene is TRBJ2-2, the V gene TRBV2, with D hard to call. Trimming shortened V by 0 bases and J by 3 bases, and 8 bases separated the two germline ends. The CDR3 runs 15 residues. From germline, CDR1 is SNHLY and CDR2 FYNNEI. The CDR3 sequence: CASSEARQHTGELFF. The CDR3 nucleotides are TGTGCCAGCAGTGAAGCCAGGCAGCACACCGGGGAGCTGTTTTTT.

This chain connects TRBV9 to TRBJ2-7; maybe TRBD2 (7 bases). Germline V gene sequence: CDR1 SGDLS, CDR2 YYNGEE. Trimming stripped 4 bases from V and 1 base from J, with 18 bases between. The CDR3 spans 16 residues. In DNA, the CDR3 is TGTGCCAGCAGCCCCGCTGGGGGGGCCTTTTCCTACGAGCAGTACTTC. It specifies CASSPAGGAFSYEQYF.